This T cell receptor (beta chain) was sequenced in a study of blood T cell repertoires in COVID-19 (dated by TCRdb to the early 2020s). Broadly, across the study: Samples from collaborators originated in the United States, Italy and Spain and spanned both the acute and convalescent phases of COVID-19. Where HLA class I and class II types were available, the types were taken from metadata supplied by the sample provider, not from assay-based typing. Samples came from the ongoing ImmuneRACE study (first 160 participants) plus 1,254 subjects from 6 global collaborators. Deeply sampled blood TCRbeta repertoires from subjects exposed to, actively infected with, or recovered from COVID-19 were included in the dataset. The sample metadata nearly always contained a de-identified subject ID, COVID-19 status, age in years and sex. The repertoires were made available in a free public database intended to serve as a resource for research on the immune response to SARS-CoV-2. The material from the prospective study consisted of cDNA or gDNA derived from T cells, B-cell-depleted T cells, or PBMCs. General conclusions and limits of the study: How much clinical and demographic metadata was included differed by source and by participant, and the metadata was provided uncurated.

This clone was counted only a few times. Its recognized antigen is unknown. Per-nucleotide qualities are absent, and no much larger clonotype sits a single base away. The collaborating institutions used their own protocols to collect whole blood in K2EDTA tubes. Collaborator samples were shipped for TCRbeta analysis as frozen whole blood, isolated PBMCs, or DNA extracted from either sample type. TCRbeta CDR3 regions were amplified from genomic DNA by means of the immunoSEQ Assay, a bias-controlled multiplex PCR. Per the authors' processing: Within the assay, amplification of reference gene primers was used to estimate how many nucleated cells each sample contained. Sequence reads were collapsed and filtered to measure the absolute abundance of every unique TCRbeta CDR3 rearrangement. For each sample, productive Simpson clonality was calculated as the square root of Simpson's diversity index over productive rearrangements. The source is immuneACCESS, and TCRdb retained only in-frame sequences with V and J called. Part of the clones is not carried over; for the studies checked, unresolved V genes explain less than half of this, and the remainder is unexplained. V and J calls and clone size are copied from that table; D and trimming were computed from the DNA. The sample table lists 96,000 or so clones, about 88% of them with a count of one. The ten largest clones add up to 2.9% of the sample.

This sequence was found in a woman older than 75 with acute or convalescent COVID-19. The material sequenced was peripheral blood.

For the CDR3, the sequence is CASSAQGGYGYTF. The nucleotide sequence reads as follows: TGTGCCAGCAGCGCACAGGGTGGCTATGGCTACACCTTC. The chain uses TRBV7-9 and TRBJ1-2; the D gene is perhaps TRBD1, from 6 matching bases. The CDR3 holds 13 amino acids from the cysteine to the phenylalanine. This entry keeps only the CDR3 DNA: 39 bases, framed from base 1. V loses 5 bases, J loses 4 bases, and the germline ends lie 11 bases apart. CDR1 and CDR2 were assigned from the germline V gene (reference sequence) as SEHNR and FQNEAQ.